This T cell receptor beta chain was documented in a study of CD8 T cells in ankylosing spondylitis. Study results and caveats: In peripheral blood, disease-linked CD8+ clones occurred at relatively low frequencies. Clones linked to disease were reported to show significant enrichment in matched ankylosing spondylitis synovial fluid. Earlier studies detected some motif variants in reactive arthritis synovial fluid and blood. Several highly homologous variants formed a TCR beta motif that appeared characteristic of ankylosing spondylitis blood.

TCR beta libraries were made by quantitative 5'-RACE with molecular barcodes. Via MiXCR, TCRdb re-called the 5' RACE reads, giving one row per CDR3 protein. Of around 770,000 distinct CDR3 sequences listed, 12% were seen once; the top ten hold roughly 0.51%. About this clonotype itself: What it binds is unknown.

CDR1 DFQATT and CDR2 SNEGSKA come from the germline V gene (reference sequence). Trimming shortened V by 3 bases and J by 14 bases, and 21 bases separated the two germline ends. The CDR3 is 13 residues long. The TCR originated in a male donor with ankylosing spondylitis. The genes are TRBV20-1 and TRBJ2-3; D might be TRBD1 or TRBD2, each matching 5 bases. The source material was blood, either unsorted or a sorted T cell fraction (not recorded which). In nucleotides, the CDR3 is TGCAGTGCTAGCAAGAACCCGGGACCTCCTCCGTATTTT. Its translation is CSASKNPGPPPYF.